The clone carrying this TCR beta chain was found once. The sample is drawn from a study of Ad26.COV2.S vaccination and SARS-CoV-2 variants. Germline V lookup: CDR1 LNHDA, CDR2 SQIVND (reference sequence). V shed 1 base and J shed 7 bases, with 10 bases lying between them. The CDR3 runs to 13 residues. TCRdb keeps only in-frame clones here, not all; method: immunoSEQ multiplex PCR. The table has about 400,000 clones, around 89% seen once. Treatment meaning: around 19 received Ad26.COV2.S at low or high dose, single or two shots; about 5 received placebo; per-sample allocation not given. Following the first vaccine or placebo injection, samples were taken on day 63. This Boston cohort included adults aged 18-55 years.

This TCR derives from a person aged 18-60 years who received the Ad26.COV2.S COVID-19 vaccine or a placebo. J is TRBJ1-1 and V is TRBV19; D remains ambiguous. The specimen comprised peripheral blood, sampled in a trial of Ad26.COV2.S vaccine versus placebo. DNA for the CDR3: TGTGCCAGTAGTATAGCCCTTACGAGTGAAGCTTTCTTT. This encodes CASSIALTSEAFF.